The 32 T cell receptor beta chains reported below all come from one sample, sequenced in a study of shared clonotypes between healthy human individuals. Sequencing was performed with immunoSEQ multiplex PCR; in TCRdb, only in-frame clones are kept and a portion is missing. The top ten hold about 0.057% of the sample, which has under 600,000 clones, less than 98% seen once. Sequencing used naive CD4+ T cells sorted from blood. Subset specified: CD45RA+ positively selected. The receptor source for this set is a young woman in good health.

V is TRBV5-1 and J is TRBJ2-1; 7 bases line up with TRBD1. This CDR3 comprises 14 residues. J was trimmed by 9 bases and V by 4 bases; bases with no gene match: 10. Germline V gene lookup returns CDR1 SGHRS and CDR2 YFSETQ. The CDR3 DNA is TGCGCCAGCAGCGTACAGGGGTGGAGTGGTGAGCAGTTCTTC. Residues: CASSVQGWSGEQFF.

A few counts support this clone. The V call is TRBV6-4, the J call TRBJ1-2; 8 bases match TRBD1. Germline CDR1 MRHNA, CDR2 SNTAGT. V lost 2 bases, J lost 4 bases, and 6 bases stayed unmatched. The CDR3 sequence is 15 residues long. CDR3 sequence reads: CASSDTGQGLYGYTF. CDR3 coding DNA: TGTGCCAGCAGTGACACTGGACAGGGACTCTATGGCTACACCTTC.

The chain employs TRBV5-1 and TRBJ2-5; no clear D gene. Trimming left V 1 base short and J 5 bases short, with 12 bases between. The CDR3 covers 14 residues. The germline V gene has CDR1 SGHRS and CDR2 YFSETQ. The CDR3: CASSLSIPPETQYF. The CDR3 nucleotides are TGCGCCAGCAGCTTGTCTATACCTCCGGAGACCCAGTACTTC. The full variable domain, completed using reference TRBV5-1 and TRBJ2-5, is KAGVTQTPRYLIKTRGQQVTLSCSPISGHRSVSWYQQTPGQGLQFLFEYFSETQRNKGNFPGRFSGRQFSNSRSEMNVSTLELGDSALYLCASSLSIPPETQYFGPGTRLLVL.

The V gene is TRBV5-4, the J gene TRBJ2-5, with 12 positions matching TRBD2. V dropped 4 bases and J dropped 3; count of bases not matched to a gene: 1. Germline assignment: CDR1 SGHNT and CDR2 YYREEE (reference sequence). The CDR3 consists of 14 residues. The CDR3 is CASSLAGGEETQYF. CDR3 bases: TGTGCCAGCAGCCTAGCGGGAGGGGAAGAGACCCAGTACTTC.

J is TRBJ1-2 and V is TRBV5-4; a weak D match, TRBD1 (6 bases). Germline CDR1 SGHNT, CDR2 YYREEE (reference sequence). The CDR3 is 17 residues long. With 3 bases removed from V and 0 bases from J, the gap between germline ends came to 18 bases. Here the CDR3 reads CASSSRQEPNPNYGYTF. CDR3 DNA: TGTGCCAGCAGCTCTAGACAGGAGCCCAATCCTAACTATGGCTACACCTTC.

The V gene is TRBV5-1, the J gene TRBJ2-1; D perhaps matches TRBD1 (6 bases). The CDR3 runs 15 residues. Looked up from germline, CDR1 is SGHRS and CDR2 is YFSETQ. Deletions cut 4 bases from V and 4 bases from J, with 15 bases between. The CDR3 region is CASSIPKGDYNEQFF. The CDR3 coding sequence is TGCGCCAGCAGCATTCCCAAGGGGGATTACAATGAGCAGTTCTTC. The full variable domain, its missing parts supplied by reference TRBV5-1 and TRBJ2-1, is KAGVTQTPRYLIKTRGQQVTLSCSPISGHRSVSWYQQTPGQGLQFLFEYFSETQRNKGNFPGRFSGRQFSNSRSEMNVSTLELGDSALYLCASSIPKGDYNEQFFGPGTRLTVL.

This clone turned up a few times. The V and J genes are TRBV6-5 and TRBJ2-3; 14 bases line up with TRBD2. Germline CDR1 reads MNHEY; CDR2 reads SVGAGI. CDR3 size: 15 residues. V shed 5 bases and J 4 bases; nucleotides not matched to a gene: 2. In nucleotides, the CDR3 is TGTGCCAGCAGTAGGGGACTAGCGGGAGCAGATACGCAGTATTTT. Translation: CASSRGLAGADTQYF.

The rearrangement joins TRBV7-2 to TRBJ2-7, with 7 bases fitting TRBD2. CDR3 size: 15 residues. Trimming at V came to 5 bases and at J to 0 bases, leaving 7 bases not matched to a gene. Germline V lookup: CDR1 SGHTA, CDR2 FQGNSA. DNA for the CDR3: TGTGCCAGCAGCAATCCTAGCGGCTGCTCCTACGAGCAGTACTTC. This translates into CASSNPSGCSYEQYF.

V is TRBV5-5 and J is TRBJ2-1; TRBD1 matches 8 bases. From germline, CDR1 is SGHKS and CDR2 YYEKEE (reference sequence). V was clipped by 2 bases and J by 14 bases; unmatched bases: 3. This CDR3 has 11 amino acids. The CDR3 DNA follows: TGTGCCAGCAGCTTCGCGGACAGGGAGTTCTTC. This translates into CASSFADREFF.

The chain uses TRBV4-2 and TRBJ1-6; D call uncertain. Germline CDR1 reads LGHNA; CDR2 reads YNFKEQ. Trimming shortened V by 0 bases and J by 6 bases, and 3 bases separated the two germline ends. The CDR3 consists of 13 residues. CDR3 in DNA: TGTGCCAGCAGCCAAGAGGGTAATTCACCCCTCCACTTT. As protein: CASSQEGNSPLHF.

V usage is TRBV25-1 and J usage is TRBJ1-1; a possible D gene is TRBD1 (5 bases). The CDR3 has 17 residues. Germline V gene lookup returns CDR1 MGHDK and CDR2 SYGVNS. The germline V and J ends were trimmed by 3 bases and 0 bases, with 17 bases remaining between them. CDR3 nucleotides: TGTGCCAGCAGTGACTCCAGGGTAGGGCCAATGAACACTGAAGCTTTCTTT. The encoded protein is CASSDSRVGPMNTEAFF.

The chain employs TRBV2 and TRBJ1-5; the match to TRBD1 covers 7 bases. The junction had 9 bases not matched to a gene; V was cut back by 6 bases and J by 7 bases. Germline CDR1 and CDR2: SNHLY and FYNNEI. The CDR3 has 14 residues. CDR3 sequence: CASSDGRGRQPQHF. CDR3 nucleotides: TGTGCCAGCAGCGATGGGAGGGGGCGGCAGCCCCAGCATTTT.

The chain is built from TRBV18 and TRBJ1-3; D gene uncertain. The V end lost 2 bases, the J end lost 3 bases, and 5 bases lay between the germline ends. Germline values: CDR1 KGHSH, CDR2 LQKENI. The CDR3 runs to 13 residues. The CDR3 sequence is CASSPYDGNTIYF. The CDR3 coding sequence is TGTGCCAGCTCACCATATGATGGAAACACCATATATTTT.

The V and J genes are TRBV15 and TRBJ2-1; TRBD1 is a possible D gene (5 bases). The germline V gene encodes CDR1 LNHNV and CDR2 YYDKDF (reference sequence). This CDR3 comprises 15 residues. V was shortened by 0 bases and J by 6 bases, with 12 bases between the two germline ends. CDR3 in amino acids: CATSRDAGKGNEQFF. The CDR3 bases are TGTGCCACCAGCAGAGATGCAGGGAAGGGCAATGAGCAGTTCTTC.

The chain is built from TRBV6-1 and TRBJ2-7; D may correspond to TRBD1 or TRBD2 (5 bases each). This CDR3 is 15 amino acids long. V shed 7 bases and J shed 0 bases, with 16 bases lying between them. CDR1 MNHNS and CDR2 SASEGT come from the germline V gene. In DNA, the CDR3 is TGTGCCAGCACCCCTTGGGGGTCCGTCTCCTACGAGCAGTACTTC. It encodes CASTPWGSVSYEQYF.

V usage is TRBV28 and J usage is TRBJ2-7, with 7 bases lining up with TRBD1. The CDR3 runs to 15 residues. Germline loops: CDR1 MDHEN, CDR2 SYDVKM. The ends lost 5 bases at V and 0 bases at J; junction bases unmatched: 7. CDR3 sequence (DNA): TGTGCCAGCAGTCCGACAGGGAGCAGCTCCTACGAGCAGTACTTC. Translation gives CASSPTGSSSYEQYF.

The chain links TRBV28 to TRBJ2-1; no firm D call. Germline V lookup: CDR1 MDHEN, CDR2 SYDVKM. Between the trimmed V and J ends, which lost 5 bases and 0 bases, there was a span of 17 bases. This CDR3 is built from 17 residues. CDR3 coding DNA: TGTGCCAGCAGTCCCCCCTACACCCTAAGCTCCTACAATGAGCAGTTCTTC. Translated, it gives CASSPPYTLSSYNEQFF. The full variable domain, with the rest looked up from reference TRBV28 and TRBJ2-1, is DVKVTQSSRYLVKRTGEKVFLECVQDMDHENMFWYRQDPGLGLRLIYFSYDVKMKEKGDIPEGYSVSREKKERFSLILESASTNQTSMYLCASSPPYTLSSYNEQFFGPGTRLTVL.

This chain links TRBV29-1 with TRBJ2-2; tentatively, D is TRBD1 (6 bases). V was trimmed by 7 bases and J by 7 bases, leaving 16 bases between them. The CDR3 has 13 amino acids. CDR1 and CDR2 (germline): SQVTM, ANQGSEA. This CDR3 is CSASREGGGELFF. The CDR3 DNA sequence: TGCAGCGCTTCGAGGGAAGGGGGCGGGGAGCTGTTTTTT.

The chain links TRBV18 to TRBJ1-2, with D possibly being TRBD1 (5 bases). The CDR3 runs 13 residues. Germline assignment: CDR1 KGHSH and CDR2 LQKENI. V shed 6 bases and J shed 8 bases, with 16 bases lying between them. The chain's CDR3 is CASSQGDGGGYTF. CDR3 bases: TGTGCCAGCTCCCAGGGAGATGGAGGAGGCTACACCTTC.

CDR3 DNA sequence: TGTGCCAGCAGGGGACTGGGTTACAATGAGCAGTTCTTC. Its protein product is CASRGLGYNEQFF. The rearrangement links TRBV6-5 to TRBJ2-1; D is possibly TRBD2 (6 bases). V lost 6 bases and J lost 4, with 10 bases in between. Per germline, CDR1 MNHEY and CDR2 SVGAGI. The CDR3 is 13 amino acids.

The chain is built from TRBV20-1 and TRBJ2-5; no clear D gene. V was cut by 6 bases and J by 4 bases, with 9 bases left in between. In germline, CDR1 is DFQATT, CDR2 SNEGSKA (reference sequence). The CDR3 is 11 amino acids. The CDR3 loop reads CSANLGETQYF. The CDR3 nucleotides are TGCAGTGCGAACCTCGGAGAGACCCAGTACTTC.

V is TRBV5-1 and J is TRBJ2-5; the D is unclear. The J call is uncertain, as TRBJ2-7 better fits the DNA end. Germline V gives CDR1 SGHRS, CDR2 YFSETQ. This CDR3 has 15 residues. CDR3 nucleotide sequence: TGCGCCAGCAGCTACCTACAGAGCTCCGGCTACGAGCAGTACTTC. The encoded protein is CASSYLQSSGYEQYF.

J is TRBJ2-5 and V is TRBV2; D may be TRBD1 (5 bases). Trimming took 3 bases from V and 1 from J, leaving 12 bases between them. Germline V CDR1 and CDR2: SNHLY, FYNNEI. The CDR3 contains 15 residues. This CDR3 is CASSENRPTQETQYF. The CDR3 DNA follows: TGTGCCAGCAGTGAGAACAGGCCTACCCAAGAGACCCAGTACTTC. The full variable domain, with the rest looked up from reference TRBV2 and TRBJ2-5, is EPEVTQTPSHQVTQMGQEVILRCVPISNHLYFYWYRQILGQKVEFLVSFYNNEISEKSEIFDDQFSVERPDGSNFTLKIRSTKLEDSAMYFCASSENRPTQETQYFGPGTRLLVL.

The chain combines TRBV10-1 with TRBJ2-7; 7 bases match TRBD2. The CDR3 has 15 amino acids. Germline V gene lookup returns CDR1 WNHNN and CDR2 SYGVQD (reference sequence). J was trimmed by 3 bases and V by 5 bases; bases with no gene match: 10. The CDR3 reads CASSYSGSGFYEQYF. The CDR3 DNA follows: TGCGCCAGCAGTTATAGCGGGTCTGGATTCTACGAGCAGTACTTC.

CDR3 in amino acids: CASSYVGVTSGANVLTF. The CDR3 region has the DNA TGTGCCAGCAGTTACGTTGGAGTCACCTCTGGGGCCAACGTCCTGACTTTC. The V gene is TRBV27, the J gene TRBJ2-6; no clear D. V was cut by 4 bases and J by 0 bases, with 13 bases left in between. The germline CDR1 and CDR2 sequences are MNHEY and SMNVEV (reference sequence). The CDR3 length is 17 residues.

The genes are TRBV5-6 and TRBJ2-5; D remains ambiguous. The CDR3 is made up of 12 amino acids. Germline lookup yields CDR1 SGHDT and CDR2 YYEEEE. Between the trimmed V and J ends, which lost 0 bases and 5 bases, there was a span of 5 bases. This CDR3 is CASSLVRETQYF. The DNA for the CDR3 is TGTGCCAGCAGCTTGGTTCGGGAGACCCAGTACTTC.

This chain uses TRBV5-1 with TRBJ1-4; D call uncertain. Germline CDR1 reads SGHRS; CDR2 reads YFSETQ. The length of the CDR3 is 16 residues. V shed 0 bases and J shed 6 bases, with 15 bases lying between them. DNA of the CDR3: TGCGCCAGCAGCTTGGCCGGGCTTGTCATTGATGAAAAACTGTTTTTT. It encodes CASSLAGLVIDEKLFF.

The rearrangement links TRBV10-3 to TRBJ1-1; D not certain. The V gene lost 1 base and the J gene lost 3 bases, with 9 bases spanning the gap. From germline, CDR1 is ENHRY and CDR2 SYGVKD. The CDR3 is 14 amino acids. The CDR3 sequence: CAISEWKVDTEAFF. CDR3 in DNA: TGTGCCATCAGTGAGTGGAAGGTGGACACTGAAGCTTTCTTT.

This chain connects TRBV19 to TRBJ2-1; D remains ambiguous. The CDR3 consists of 16 residues. Germline lookup yields CDR1 LNHDA and CDR2 SQIVND (reference sequence). V shed 2 bases and J shed 2 bases, with 13 bases lying between them. The CDR3 spells CASSIQAVSAYNEQFF. The CDR3 coding sequence is TGTGCCAGTAGTATACAGGCGGTCAGCGCCTACAATGAGCAGTTCTTC. Looking up the rest from reference TRBV19 and TRBJ2-1 gives the full variable domain: DGGITQSPKYLFRKEGQNVTLSCEQNLNHDAMYWYRQDPGQGLRLIYYSQIVNDFQKGDIAEGYSVSREKKESFPLTVTSAQKNPTAFYLCASSIQAVSAYNEQFFGPGTRLTVL.

The rearrangement uses TRBV7-2 and TRBJ2-5; D gene unclear. The end of the DNA aligns better with TRBJ2-7, so the J call may be wrong. Germline V gene data show CDR1 as SGHTA and CDR2 as FQGNSA. The CDR3 spans 14 residues. CDR3 sequence reads: CASLGHHPFYEQYF. CDR3 nucleotides: TGTGCCAGCCTGGGTCATCATCCCTTCTACGAGCAGTACTTC.

The CDR3 spells CASSLGAIQKQYF. CDR3 nucleotide sequence: TGTGCCAGCAGCTTAGGGGCGATACAGAAGCAGTACTTC. The V and J genes are TRBV11-2 and TRBJ2-7; D is uncertain. The CDR3 is made up of 13 amino acids. The germline V gene encodes CDR1 SGHAT and CDR2 FQNNGV. V was clipped by 1 base and J by 8 bases, with 12 bases between them.

The chain recombines TRBV5-1 with TRBJ2-7, with 8 bases lining up with TRBD2. V dropped 4 bases and J dropped 0; count of bases not matched to a gene: 9. Germline CDR1 is SGHRS and CDR2 is YFSETQ. This CDR3 comprises 16 residues. The CDR3 DNA reads TGCGCCAGCAGCCCCTTCGCGAGCGGGAGCTCCTACGAGCAGTACTTC. It specifies CASSPFASGSSYEQYF. The whole variable domain, filled in from reference TRBV5-1 and TRBJ2-7, reads KAGVTQTPRYLIKTRGQQVTLSCSPISGHRSVSWYQQTPGQGLQFLFEYFSETQRNKGNFPGRFSGRQFSNSRSEMNVSTLELGDSALYLCASSPFASGSSYEQYFGPGTRLTVT.